This is a list of T cell receptor beta chains from one sample in a study of PD-1 blockade in classical Hodgkin lymphoma. Assay used: immunoSEQ multiplex PCR; TCRdb lists only in-frame clones, some missing. The sample holds roughly 100,000 clones; roughly nine tenths are singletons and the top ten take over 15%. The material was peripheral blood mononuclear cells (PBMCs), obtained before the fourth cycle of nivolumab. These receptors all stem from a human donor with classical Hodgkin lymphoma. CDR3s include the opening cysteine and the closing phenylalanine or tryptophan. A D gene is named only where the DNA matches it firmly. Expanded clones get a size class; other rows say once, few or many, or leave the size out.

j_gene,d_gene,abundance,len,v_gene,CDR3nt,CDR3aa
TRBJ1-1,-,-,16,TRBV7-2,TGTGCCAGCAGCCGGTCGAATGGAATAATGAACACTGAAGCTTTCTTT,CASSRSNGIMNTEAFF
TRBJ1-2,-,-,16,TRBV7-2,TGTGCCAGCAGCTTTAGCAGACAAACATCTAACTATGGCTACACCTTC,CASSFSRQTSNYGYTF
TRBJ2-7,-,few,16,TRBV7-9,TGTGCCAGCAGCACCAACCAGGGGTTAACCGCATACGAGCAGTACTTC,CASSTNQGLTAYEQYF
TRBJ1-1,-,-,14,TRBV28,TGTGCCAGCCTCACGCGACACCCCGGCGGTGAAGCTTTCTTT,CASLTRHPGGEAFF
TRBJ2-2,-,-,16,TRBV6-6,TGTGCCAGCAGTTATTTAGCGACTTCGAACACCGGGGAGCTGTTTTTT,CASSYLATSNTGELFF
TRBJ1-5,-,-,13,TRBV14,TGTGCCAGCAGCCAAGGTAGAAGTCAGCCCCAGCATTTT,CASSQGRSQPQHF
TRBJ1-1,-,-,14,TRBV4-1,TGCGCCAGCAGCCAAGAAGAGGGAGTCACTGAAGCTTTCTTT,CASSQEEGVTEAFF
TRBJ2-1,-,-,16,TRBV5-6,TGTGCCAGCAAAATCTCTTCGGCCTTCTCCTACAATGAGCAGTTCTTC,CASKISSAFSYNEQFF
TRBJ1-5,TRBD1,-,17,TRBV18,TGTGCCAGCTCACCCAGAGGGACAGGAGCTAACAATCAGCCCCAGCATTTT,CASSPRGTGANNQPQHF
TRBJ2-1,-,-,15,TRBV25-1,TGTGCCAGCAGTCCCCCCCGGGAAGGGTACAATGAGCAGTTCTTC,CASSPPREGYNEQFF
TRBJ1-5,-,-,12,TRBV19,TGTGCCAGTAGTTTACGACTTCAGCCCCAGCATTTT,CASSLRLQPQHF
TRBJ1-2,-,large,13,TRBV27,TGTGCCAGCAGCCTGGCCGGTGGCTATGGCTACACCTTC,CASSLAGGYGYTF
TRBJ1-1,TRBD1,few,13,TRBV7-9,TGTGCCAGCAGCTCGGGACAGCACACTGAAGCTTTCTTT,CASSSGQHTEAFF
TRBJ1-2,-,many,15,TRBV4-3,TGCGCCAGCAGCCGTGGCCTCACAGCTAACTATGGCTACACCTTC,CASSRGLTANYGYTF
TRBJ2-7,-,-,14,TRBV6-1,TGTGCCAGCAGTGAAAACCCAGGGGAGGGGGAGCAGTACTTC,CASSENPGEGEQYF
TRBJ2-7,-,-,14,TRBV18,TGTGCCAGCTCACCATCGGACCCTTCTCACGAGCAGTACTTC,CASSPSDPSHEQYF
TRBJ2-7,-,-,15,TRBV15,TGTGCCACCAGCAGCGCTATCACAGGGCGGCACGAGCAGTACTTC,CATSSAITGRHEQYF
TRBJ2-7,-,-,16,TRBV27,TGTGCCAGCAGTTTATACCCAGGGGGGGGAACCTACGAGCAGTACTTC,CASSLYPGGGTYEQYF
TRBJ1-1,TRBD1,-,17,TRBV2,TGTGCCAGCAGAATCCCGTCCGGGACAGACATGAACACTGAAGCTTTCTTT,CASRIPSGTDMNTEAFF
TRBJ2-5,-,-,12,TRBV19,TGTGCCAGTAGTATTGGGGGAGAGACCCAGTACTTC,CASSIGGETQYF
TRBJ2-1,-,-,12,TRBV10-3,TGTGCCATCAGTGAGGGTGTAGGTGAGCAGTTCTTC,CAISEGVGEQFF
TRBJ1-5,TRBD1,-,16,TRBV19,TGTGCCAGTAGTATACGGACAGGAGGGTTAAGTAGGCCCCAGCATTTT,CASSIRTGGLSRPQHF
TRBJ2-3,-,-,16,TRBV19,TGTGCCAGTAGTATCGTCCGGACAGCCCGTGGCGATACGCAGTATTTT,CASSIVRTARGDTQYF
TRBJ2-2,TRBD2,-,16,TRBV5-6,TGTGCCAGCAGCCATCCCCTAGCGGGAGACACCGGGGAGCTGTTTTTT,CASSHPLAGDTGELFF
TRBJ2-1,TRBD1,-,15,TRBV28,TGTGCCAGCAGTTTATCCGGGACAGCAATCAATGAGCAGTTCTTC,CASSLSGTAINEQFF
TRBJ1-1,TRBD1,few,14,TRBV30,TGTGCCTGGAGTGCCTGGGACAGGAGTACTGAAGCTTTCTTT,CAWSAWDRSTEAFF
TRBJ2-6,-,-,19,TRBV4-1,TGCGCCAGCAGCCAAGATCCTAGGGGTCCTTCCTCTGGGGCCAACGTCCTGACTTTC,CASSQDPRGPSSGANVLTF
TRBJ2-6,-,-,14,TRBV10-3,TGTGCCATCAGTGTCGGAGCTGGGGCCAACGTCCTGACTTTC,CAISVGAGANVLTF
TRBJ2-7,TRBD1,once,15,TRBV10-3,TGTGCCATCAGTGAGTCGTCAGGGGGCACGTACGAGCAGTACTTC,CAISESSGGTYEQYF
TRBJ2-3,-,-,15,TRBV4-1,TGCGCCAGCAGCCTTCTGATTGGGCCTGGGGATACGCAGTATTTT,CASSLLIGPGDTQYF
TRBJ2-1,TRBD2,-,14,TRBV6-5,TGTGCCAGCAGTTTGACGGTAGCGGGAGAGGGGCAGTTCTTC,CASSLTVAGEGQFF
TRBJ2-4,TRBD1,-,16,TRBV11-2,TGTGCCAGCAGCTCTCAGGGACAGGGAACTGGAAACATTCAGTACTTC,CASSSQGQGTGNIQYF
TRBJ2-7,TRBD1,once,14,TRBV13,TGTGCCAGCAGCCAGGGACAGGGAGAAGACGAGCAGTACTTC,CASSQGQGEDEQYF
TRBJ2-7,TRBD2,-,16,TRBV11-2,TGTGCCAGCAGCTTAGTCGGCGGGACTAGTTCCTACGAGCAGTACTTC,CASSLVGGTSSYEQYF
TRBJ1-5,-,-,15,TRBV28,TGTGCCAGCAGTTTAGGAGGGTTAAGCAATCAGCCCCAGCATTTT,CASSLGGLSNQPQHF
TRBJ2-7,-,-,14,TRBV9,TGTGCCAGCAGCGCGCCAGACAGCCCCTACGAGCAGTACTTC,CASSAPDSPYEQYF
TRBJ1-2,TRBD1,-,14,TRBV2,TGTGCCAGCAGTGATGGGGGGACAGGGTATGGCTACACCTTC,CASSDGGTGYGYTF
TRBJ2-5,-,-,13,TRBV7-2,TGTGCCAGCAGCCCGCCTAGTAAAGAGACCCAGTACTTC,CASSPPSKETQYF
TRBJ2-1,TRBD2,-,17,TRBV27,TGTGCCAGCAGTTTATCTAGCGGGAGTCTTTTGTACAATGAGCAGTTCTTC,CASSLSSGSLLYNEQFF
TRBJ1-3,TRBD1,-,14,TRBV27,TGTGCCACCCGGTCAGGGGGCAACAGAAACACCATATATTTT,CATRSGGNRNTIYF